Below are 22 T cell receptor beta chains sequenced from a single sample in a study of T cell repertoires in cytomegalovirus infection. TCRdb itself ran the reads through MiXCR, one entry per CDR3 protein. The sample consists of about 180,000 distinct CDR3 sequences, around an eighth of them appearing once. Sequenced material: PBMCs. Every receptor here comes from a human donor in good health (CMV status not recorded). Some clones in this sample may be carry-over from other donors' samples.

In the case of this clonotype: This could be a read error, since a much larger clone is one nucleotide away. The J gene is TRBJ1-1, the V gene TRBV10-3, with TRBD1 as a possible D gene (6 bases). Between the trimmed V and J ends, which lost 5 bases and 4 bases, there was a span of 14 bases. From germline, CDR1 is ENHRY and CDR2 SYGVKD. The CDR3 has 14 amino acids. CDR3 in amino acids: CAISSGGRGTEAFF. DNA for the CDR3: TGTGCCATCAGTAGCGGGGGGCGGGGCACTGAAGCTTTCTTT.

V gene TRBV28 combines with J gene TRBJ2-1, with D possibly being TRBD1 or TRBD2 (6 bases each). The CDR3 consists of 14 residues. The germline CDR1 and CDR2 sequences are MDHEN and SYDVKM. Trimming took off 10 bases at V and 7 bases at J, with 20 bases between the two ends. CDR3 coding DNA: TGTGCCACCGACGGGCAGTGGAGGGGGAATGAGCAGTTCTTC. It specifies CATDGQWRGNEQFF.

This clonotype was counted only a few times. CDR3 DNA sequence: TGTGCCAGCAGCTTGATGCGACAGGGGAGCTATGGCTACACCTTC. Its protein is CASSLMRQGSYGYTF. This chain joins TRBV5-6 and TRBJ1-2; 8 positions match TRBD1. CDR1 is SGHDT, CDR2 YYEEEE, per germline. The CDR3 consists of 15 residues. With 1 base clipped from V and 4 bases from J, the junction kept 6 bases outside the gene matches.

This clonotype was detected only a few times. The V and J genes are TRBV12-5 and TRBJ2-1; 11 bases align to TRBD2. J gave up 6 bases and V 2 bases, and 3 bases lay outside the gene matches. This CDR3 has 15 residues. Germline V gene data show CDR1 as LGHNT and CDR2 as FRNRAP. The CDR3 reads CASGLRLAGGNEQFF. Here the CDR3 DNA reads TGTGCTAGTGGTTTGAGGCTAGCGGGGGGCAATGAGCAGTTCTTC.

This clonotype was recorded at least ten times. V is TRBV4-1 and J is TRBJ2-5; D unclear. This CDR3 contains 15 residues. Germline V gene sequence: CDR1 MGHRA, CDR2 YSYEKL. V dropped 1 base and J dropped 5 bases, with 14 bases sitting between them. The chain's CDR3 is CASSQVGLSWETQYF. The CDR3 nucleotides are TGCGCCAGCAGCCAAGTGGGCCTGAGTTGGGAGACCCAGTACTTC.

The sample holds many counts of this clonotype. V is TRBV6-2 or TRBV6-3 and J is TRBJ2-1; 11 nucleotides agree with TRBD2. This CDR3 is 14 amino acids long. V dropped 10 bases and J dropped 7; count of bases not matched to a gene: 9. Per germline, CDR1 MNHEY and CDR2 SVGEGT. The CDR3 nucleotides are TGTGCCACCCAACTAGCGGGAGTCCCAAATGAGCAGTTCTTC. It specifies CATQLAGVPNEQFF.

In its sample, this clonotype was seen many times. This chain connects TRBV12-3 or TRBV12-4 to TRBJ2-3, with D maybe TRBD1 (6 bases). This CDR3 contains 19 residues. Trimming pared 3 bases from V and 2 bases from J, leaving 24 bases between. For the CDR3, the DNA is TGTGCCAGCAGTTTCCTCCCCTTAAAAGACAGGCAAGTCACAGATACGCAGTATTTT. Protein product: CASSFLPLKDRQVTDTQYF.

This clonotype was counted ten times or more. The DNA for the CDR3 is TGTGCCAGCAGCGGAACAGGGTCGCAGACCCAGTACTTC. The encoded protein is CASSGTGSQTQYF. This sequence joins TRBV7-3 and TRBJ2-5; possibly TRBD1 for D (6 bases). Germline CDR1 SGHTA, CDR2 FQGTGA. This CDR3 spans 13 amino acids. V was shortened by 5 bases and J by 6 bases, with 13 bases between the two germline ends.

This clonotype was detected ten times or more. The J gene is TRBJ1-5, the V gene TRBV7-2; 7 positions agree with TRBD1. Germline V gene lookup returns CDR1 SGHTA and CDR2 FQGNSA. Losses at the gene ends were 4 bases for V and 9 bases for J; bases not matched to a gene: 0. This CDR3 is 11 amino acids long. The chain's CDR3 is CASSSGGPQHF. As DNA, the CDR3 is TGTGCCAGCAGCTCAGGGGGGCCCCAGCATTTT.

V and J are TRBV7-3 and TRBJ2-2, with 13 bases lining up with TRBD2. Germline V gene sequence: CDR1 SGHTA, CDR2 FQGTGA. This CDR3 contains 16 residues. J lost 6 bases, V lost 5 bases, and 6 bases had no gene match. CDR3 region: CASSLRTSGSSGELFF. The CDR3 coding sequence is TGTGCCAGCAGCCTACGGACTAGCGGGAGCTCCGGGGAGCTGTTTTTT. The whole variable domain, filled in from reference TRBV7-3 and TRBJ2-2, reads GAGVSQTPSNKVTEKGKYVELRCDPISGHTALYWYRQSLGQGPEFLIYFQGTGAADDSGLPNDRFFAVRPEGSVSTLKIQRTERGDSAVYLCASSLRTSGSSGELFFGEGSRLTVL.

This clonotype was seen more than once but under ten times. The chain employs TRBV4-1 and TRBJ2-3, with D perhaps assigned TRBD1 or TRBD2 (5 bases each). The V gene lost 10 bases and the J gene lost 3 bases, with 14 bases spanning the gap. From germline, CDR1 is MGHRA and CDR2 YSYEKL. The CDR3 has 13 residues. The CDR3 sequence: CATGRGITDTQYF. CDR3 bases: TGCGCCACGGGACGTGGGATAACAGATACGCAGTATTTT.

V and J are TRBV29-1 and TRBJ2-1; the D is unclear. CDR1 SQVTM and CDR2 ANQGSEA come from the germline V gene. V was clipped by 5 bases and J by 5 bases, with 4 bases between them. CDR3 length: 10 amino acids. The CDR3, as DNA: TGCAGCGTTCATAACAATGAGCAGTTCTTC. This codes for CSVHNNEQFF.

The chain joins TRBV2 to TRBJ2-7; D is perhaps TRBD2 (5 bases). V lost 6 bases and J 1 base, leaving 13 bases between the germline ends. Germline V CDR1 and CDR2: SNHLY, FYNNEI. The CDR3 length is 14 residues. The CDR3 sequence: CASRFPGTSYEQYF. The CDR3 DNA sequence: TGTGCCAGCAGATTTCCGGGAACTTCCTACGAGCAGTACTTC.

This clonotype was counted at least ten times. V and J are TRBV27 and TRBJ1-1; D call uncertain. Germline-derived CDR1 and CDR2 are MNHEY and SMNVEV (reference sequence). The CDR3 loop spans 11 amino acids. Trimming stripped 6 bases from V and 1 base from J, with 3 bases between. For the CDR3, the DNA is TGTGCCAGCAGGGCGAACACTGAAGCTTTCTTT. As protein: CASRANTEAFF.

This clonotype was recorded many times. CDR3 bases: TGTGCCAGTAGTATGGGAACGGGGGGGCGTGTTGGAGATACGCAGTATTTT. This translates into CASSMGTGGRVGDTQYF. The chain is built from TRBV19 and TRBJ2-3; 8 bases line up with TRBD2. The V gene's germline CDR1 is LNHDA and CDR2 SQIVND (reference sequence). This CDR3 region has 17 residues. V lost 3 bases, J lost 5 bases, and 13 bases stayed unmatched.

The sample holds many counts of this clonotype. The rearrangement uses TRBV7-2 and TRBJ2-7; perhaps TRBD2 as D (5 bases). Germline lookup yields CDR1 SGHTA and CDR2 FQGNSA. The ends were cut back, 3 bases at V and 5 bases at J, with 20 bases in the middle. The CDR3 has 16 residues. The CDR3 nucleotides are TGTGCCAGCAGCTTGGACTCCAGACCAACGCACAACGAGCAGTACTTC. Translating it yields CASSLDSRPTHNEQYF.

This clonotype came up many times. This chain joins TRBV6-4 and TRBJ2-7, with 14 bases aligning to TRBD2. CDR1 and CDR2 from the germline V gene are MRHNA and SNTAGT. This CDR3 comprises 16 residues. V gave up 6 bases and J gave up 4 bases; unmatched junction bases: 8. Here the CDR3 DNA reads TGTGCCAGCAGACTCGGACTAGCGGGGGGATTTTACGAGCAGTACTTC. It yields the protein CASRLGLAGGFYEQYF.

This clonotype was picked up many times. The V call is TRBV19, the J call TRBJ2-5; 13 bases line up with TRBD2. This CDR3 has 15 residues. V gave up 6 bases and J gave up 5 bases; unmatched junction bases: 6. Germline V gene lookup returns CDR1 LNHDA and CDR2 SQIVND (reference sequence). The CDR3 bases are TGTGCCAGTAGCTGGACTAGCGGGAGTGGTGAGACCCAGTACTTC. It translates to CASSWTSGSGETQYF.

This clonotype was seen ten or more times. This chain uses TRBV7-8 with TRBJ2-7; 15 bases fit TRBD2. The CDR3 sequence is 15 residues long. J lost 6 bases, V lost 5 bases, and 5 bases had no gene match. Germline assignment: CDR1 SGHVS and CDR2 FQNEAQ. CDR3 residues: CASSPTGLAGGEQYF. Here the CDR3 DNA reads TGTGCCAGCAGCCCCACGGGACTAGCGGGAGGCGAGCAGTACTTC.

The chain couples TRBV9 to TRBJ1-1, with 12 bases matching TRBD1. After removal of 0 bases from V and 4 bases from J, the junction contained 7 bases not matched to a gene. The CDR3 contains 17 residues. From germline, CDR1 is SGDLS and CDR2 YYNGEE. CDR3 protein: CASSVGTGTGGVTEAFF. For the CDR3, the DNA is TGTGCCAGCAGCGTAGGAACCGGGACAGGGGGCGTCACTGAAGCTTTCTTT.

There are a few counts of this clonotype. The chain has TRBV10-1 and TRBJ2-2, with D possibly being TRBD2 (6 bases). The CDR3 runs to 16 residues. Trimming stripped 0 bases from V and 0 bases from J, with 8 bases between. CDR1 is WNHNN, CDR2 SYGVQD, per germline (reference sequence). The CDR3 sequence is CASSESTGANTGELFF. The CDR3 DNA sequence: TGCGCCAGCAGTGAGTCGACGGGGGCGAACACCGGGGAGCTGTTTTTT.

This clonotype was counted at least ten times. The V call is TRBV28, the J call TRBJ2-5; 12 nucleotides agree with TRBD2. Germline V gene data show CDR1 as MDHEN and CDR2 as SYDVKM. Trimming cost V 5 bases and J 7 bases; bases outside gene matches: 5. The CDR3 covers 14 residues. The CDR3 DNA is TGTGCCAGCAGTCCACTAGCGGGAGGTTCGACCCAGTACTTC. It specifies CASSPLAGGSTQYF. Based on the CDR3 plus reference TRBV28 and TRBJ2-5, the full variable domain is DVKVTQSSRYLVKRTGEKVFLECVQDMDHENMFWYRQDPGLGLRLIYFSYDVKMKEKGDIPEGYSVSREKKERFSLILESASTNQTSMYLCASSPLAGGSTQYFGPGTRLLVL.